This note documents a single TCR beta chain sequence. What it binds is unknown. Authors' data handling: Because ImmunoSEQ provided only junction sequences with no quality scores, the filtering differed. Only in-frame clones appear in the TCRdb table, and some are missing; sequencing was by immunoSEQ multiplex PCR. Clone size and V and J calls were adopted from that table, with D and trimming inferred from the DNA. The profile shows approximately 110,000 clones, around 66% of them singletons. The sample originates from a study of shared clonotypes between healthy human individuals. About the research overall: The cohort had a couple of women and a few men, ages 18 to 49.

General study results and limits: Generation probabilities were higher for clonotypes shared across all four sorted-subset donors than for unshared ones. Richness estimates generally favored naive over memory subsets.

The sample consisted of memory CD8+ T cells sorted from blood. Subset denoted: CD45RO+ cells pooled with CCR7-negative TemRA cells. This clonotype was obtained from a woman in her 30s in good health.

The CDR3, as DNA: TGTGCCAGCAGACCAGGACTAGCGGGAGGGCCGTGGGAGACCCAGTACTTC. It codes for CASRPGLAGGPWETQYF. The chain has TRBV25-1 and TRBJ2-5; TRBD2 matches 15 bases. CDR1 is MGHDK, CDR2 SYGVNS, per germline. V was pared by 6 bases and J by 5 bases, with 10 bases of the junction left unmatched. The CDR3 contains 17 residues.